This TCR beta chain was identified during a study of cytomegalovirus exposure and HLA in healthy donors. Overall study context: Genotyping of hundreds of donors showed that over 65% belonged to the Caucasian-associated ancestry cluster.

General study findings and limits: On later analysis, the bulk of CMV-associated TCR beta chains appeared to be HLA-restricted. The study put under 200 TCR beta chains on its list as cytomegalovirus-associated.

Germline assignment: CDR1 SGDLS and CDR2 YYNGEE. V lost 4 bases and J lost 6; bases outside the gene matches: 7. The CDR3 has 14 amino acids. As regards this clone: Its antigen is not known.

The PCR used 60 Vbeta and 13 Jbeta primers. Produced via immunoSEQ multiplex PCR; TCRdb's table is partial and in-frame only. The sample contains more than 150,000 clones, 75% to 85% of which appear only once. The chain combines TRBV9 with TRBJ2-3; 8 bases are shared with TRBD1. Sequenced input: PBMCs. This clonotype originated in a boy between 10 and 17 years old in good health and CMV-seronegative. The CDR3 loop is CASSTDRQGDTQYF. CDR3 bases: TGTGCCAGCAGCACCGATAGACAGGGGGATACGCAGTATTTT.